The sequence of this T cell receptor (beta chain) was determined in a study of shared clonotypes between healthy human individuals. Notes on the study in general: Having only a few donors restricted how much genetic and exposure-history diversity was captured.

The J segment lost 5 bases and the V segment lost 4 bases, leaving 7 bases of the junction unmatched. The CDR3 is 15 residues long. Germline CDR1 is SEHNR and CDR2 is FQNEAQ (reference sequence). About this clone: What it recognizes is unknown.

Repertoires were generated with immunoSEQ multiplex PCR, while TCRdb's copy carries only in-frame clones and drops some. The repertoire has millions of clones, about 95% of them found once; the top ten carry 0.9% to 1.3%. As defined, naive CD8 cells were CD45RO-negative and positively selected for CCR7, with terminally differentiated effector memory CD45RA+ cells excluded. The sample comprised naive CD8+ T cells sorted from blood. The TCR comes from a man younger than 30 in good health. The gene calls are TRBV7-9 and TRBJ2-7, with 11 bases that match TRBD1. The CDR3 protein is CASSSSGTGGHEQYF. In DNA form, the CDR3 reads TGTGCCAGCAGCTCATCCGGGACAGGGGGACACGAGCAGTACTTC. Supplemented by reference TRBV7-9 and TRBJ2-7, the full variable domain reads DTGVSQNPRHKITKRGQNVTFRCDPISEHNRLYWYRQTLGQGPEFLTYFQNEAQLEKSRLLSDRFSAERPKGSFSTLEIQRTEQGDSAMYLCASSSSGTGGHEQYFGPGTRLTVT.